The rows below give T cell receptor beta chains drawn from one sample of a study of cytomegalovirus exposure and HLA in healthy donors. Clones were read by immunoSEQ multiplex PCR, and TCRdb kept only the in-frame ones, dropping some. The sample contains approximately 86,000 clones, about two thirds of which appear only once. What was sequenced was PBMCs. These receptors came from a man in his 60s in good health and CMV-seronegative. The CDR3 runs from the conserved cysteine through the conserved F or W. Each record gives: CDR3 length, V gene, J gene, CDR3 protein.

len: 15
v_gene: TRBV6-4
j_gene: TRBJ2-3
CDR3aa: CASSDTSGRADTQYF

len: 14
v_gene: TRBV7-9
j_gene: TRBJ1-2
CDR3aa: CASSLGQANHGYTF

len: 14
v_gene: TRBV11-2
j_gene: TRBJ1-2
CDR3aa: CASSLVPGREGYTF

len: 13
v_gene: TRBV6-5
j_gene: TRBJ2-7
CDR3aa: CASNRGTGGEQYF

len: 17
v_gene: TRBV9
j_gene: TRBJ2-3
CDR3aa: CASSAGVGTSVTDTQYF

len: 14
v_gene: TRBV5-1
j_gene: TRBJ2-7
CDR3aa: CASSLGQVWGEQYF

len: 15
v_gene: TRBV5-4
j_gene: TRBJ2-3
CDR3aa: CASSSAGPTGDTQYF

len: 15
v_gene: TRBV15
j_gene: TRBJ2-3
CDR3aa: CATSASGVSTDTQYF

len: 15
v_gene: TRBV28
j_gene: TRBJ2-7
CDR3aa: CASSLDPGQGGEQYF

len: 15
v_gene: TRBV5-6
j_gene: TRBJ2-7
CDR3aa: CASSLGGQSSYEQYF

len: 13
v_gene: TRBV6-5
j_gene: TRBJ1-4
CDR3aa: CASSYRGGEKLFF

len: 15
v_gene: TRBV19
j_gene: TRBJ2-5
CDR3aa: CASSTQGQGAETQYF

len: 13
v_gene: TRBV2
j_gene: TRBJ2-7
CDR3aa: CASSGIASYEQYF

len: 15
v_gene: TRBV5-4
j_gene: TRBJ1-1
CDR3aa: CASSLAGQINTEAFF

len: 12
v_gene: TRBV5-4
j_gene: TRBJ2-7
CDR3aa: CASSPPQGALYF

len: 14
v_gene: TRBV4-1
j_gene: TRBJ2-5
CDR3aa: CASSSDGYWETQYF

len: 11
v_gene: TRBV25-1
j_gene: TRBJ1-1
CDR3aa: CASSVQGQAFF

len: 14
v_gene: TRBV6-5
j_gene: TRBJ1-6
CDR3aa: CASMSGFNNSPLHF

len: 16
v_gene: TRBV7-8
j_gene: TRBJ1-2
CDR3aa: CASSLALGTGTYGYTF

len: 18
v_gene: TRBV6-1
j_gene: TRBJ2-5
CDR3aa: CASSEGSVRGRSGETQYF

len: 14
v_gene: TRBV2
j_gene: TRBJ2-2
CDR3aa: CASSGRADTGELFF

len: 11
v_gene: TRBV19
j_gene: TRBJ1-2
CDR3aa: CASSPGMGYTF

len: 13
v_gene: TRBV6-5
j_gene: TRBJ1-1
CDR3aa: CASSYLKNTEAFF

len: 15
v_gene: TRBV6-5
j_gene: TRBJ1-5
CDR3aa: CASKKDRFGNQPQHF

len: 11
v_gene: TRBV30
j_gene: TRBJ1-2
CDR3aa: CAWRGGKGYTF

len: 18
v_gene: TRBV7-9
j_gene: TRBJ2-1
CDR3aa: CASSLPPRLAGGRNEQFF

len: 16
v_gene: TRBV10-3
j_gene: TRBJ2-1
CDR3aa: CAISESGGAGANEQFF

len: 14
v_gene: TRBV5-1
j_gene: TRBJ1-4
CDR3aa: CASSDTSTNEKLFF

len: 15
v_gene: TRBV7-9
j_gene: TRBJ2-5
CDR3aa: CASSIGGTAQETQYF

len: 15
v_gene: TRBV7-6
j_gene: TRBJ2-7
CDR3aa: CASSLAHAEAGEQYF

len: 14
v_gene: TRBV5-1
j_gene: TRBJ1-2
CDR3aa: CASSLADTVGGYTF

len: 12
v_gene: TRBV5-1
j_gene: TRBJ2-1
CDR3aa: CASSLANNEQFF

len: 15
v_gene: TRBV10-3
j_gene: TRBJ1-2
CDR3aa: CAISESSGQGHGYTF

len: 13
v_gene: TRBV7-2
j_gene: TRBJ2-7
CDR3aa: CASSRDSNYEQYF